These 18 T cell receptor beta chains were all obtained from the same sample, sequenced in a study of blood T cells in healthy people across ages (dated by TCRdb to the mid-2010s). To prepare the library, 5' RACE was applied. The instrument given in TCRdb is Illumina HiSeq 2500. A second roughly 7 to 11 cycle PCR used a sample-barcoded 5' primer and a J-beta primer mix. TCRdb ran its own pipeline on the public reads, namely fastp trimming at Q25 and MiXCR clone calling, and kept in-frame beta chains. Each CDR3 protein appears once, grouped with its most common genes and DNA. Across this sample there are about 840,000 distinct CDR3 sequences, with roughly 28% seen only once. The ten largest clones add up to roughly 10% of the sample. This same sample was also taken into another study, of T cells of mothers and their children.

What was sequenced was blood. These receptors were collected from a middle-aged woman in good health.

The rearrangement joins TRBV19 to TRBJ2-3; the D is unclear. V was clipped by 10 bases and J by 1 base, with 3 bases between them. Germline V CDR1 and CDR2: LNHDA, SQIVND (reference sequence). The CDR3 is made up of 10 amino acids. The CDR3 nucleotides read TGTGCCACCGGCACAGATACGCAGTATTTT. Its protein is CATGTDTQYF.

This clonotype has ten or more counts. V gene TRBV20-1 combines with J gene TRBJ2-7, with 10 bases matching TRBD1. CDR3 size: 16 residues. The V and J ends lost 1 base and 0 bases, in that order; junction bases with no gene match: 6. Per germline, CDR1 DFQATT and CDR2 SNEGSKA (reference sequence). The chain's CDR3 is CSARAPGQGDSYEQYF. CDR3 coding DNA: TGCAGTGCTAGAGCCCCTGGACAGGGGGACTCCTACGAGCAGTACTTC.

The V and J genes are TRBV20-1 and TRBJ2-1; 7 nucleotides line up with TRBD2. V trimming: 6 bases; J trimming: 7 bases; junction bases outside the gene matches: 12. The CDR3 covers 14 residues. Germline CDR1 DFQATT, CDR2 SNEGSKA (reference sequence). The CDR3 loop is CSASSSEGGNEQFF. In DNA, the CDR3 is TGCAGTGCCAGCAGCTCGGAGGGAGGGAATGAGCAGTTCTTC.

This clonotype was detected ten times or more. V is TRBV4-1 and J is TRBJ2-6; D uncertain. The CDR3 sequence is 17 residues long. The germline gives CDR1 MGHRA, CDR2 YSYEKL. Between the trimmed V and J ends, which lost 0 bases and 0 bases, there was a span of 9 bases. CDR3 sequence reads: CASSQDILLSGANVLTF. CDR3 DNA: TGCGCCAGCAGCCAAGACATTCTGCTCTCTGGGGCCAACGTCCTGACTTTC.

The chain employs TRBV5-1 and TRBJ2-1; 8 bases agree with TRBD1. V shed 7 bases and J 10 bases; nucleotides not matched to a gene: 13. The length of the CDR3 is 14 residues. CDR1 is SGHRS and CDR2 is YFSETQ in the germline V gene. The CDR3 region is CASSQQGDSYEQFF. The DNA of the CDR3 is TGCGCCAGCTCGCAACAGGGGGATTCCTACGAGCAGTTCTTC.

A few counts support this clonotype. The chain carries TRBV28 and TRBJ1-5; tentative D call: TRBD1 (6 bases). Germline loops: CDR1 MDHEN, CDR2 SYDVKM. The CDR3 totals 17 residues. V was cut by 2 bases and J by 0 bases, with 14 bases left in between. CDR3 DNA sequence: TGTGCCAGCAGTTTAGTCCAGGGGATTAATAGCAATCAGCCCCAGCATTTT. Translation gives CASSLVQGINSNQPQHF.

Only a few counts were recorded for this clonotype. J is TRBJ1-6 and V is TRBV4-1; D is perhaps TRBD1 (6 bases). Germline V gene sequence: CDR1 MGHRA, CDR2 YSYEKL. Trimming pared 4 bases from V and 13 bases from J, leaving 20 bases between. The CDR3 has 15 amino acids. CDR3 in amino acids: CASSRETGPRLPLHF. Here the CDR3 DNA reads TGCGCCAGCAGCCGAGAGACAGGCCCACGCCTGCCCCTCCACTTT.

This clonotype was detected a few times. The V call is TRBV7-2, the J call TRBJ2-5, with 8 bases identical to TRBD1. The germline CDR1 and CDR2 sequences are SGHTA and FQGNSA. Trimming removed 1 base from V and 5 bases from J; junction bases left unmatched: 12. The CDR3 extends over 17 amino acids. The CDR3 region is CASSLEGTGTPRETQYF. The CDR3 region has the DNA TGTGCCAGCAGCTTAGAGGGGACAGGCACACCCCGGGAGACCCAGTACTTC.

This clonotype was recorded a few times. V gene TRBV28 combines with J gene TRBJ1-2; perhaps TRBD1 as D (5 bases). Trimming cost V 10 bases and J 4 bases, with 13 bases left between them. Germline-derived CDR1 and CDR2 are MDHEN and SYDVKM. The CDR3 extends over 12 amino acids. As DNA, the CDR3 is TGTGCCACGCTTGGGGGGTTCTATGGCTACACCTTC. Translated: CATLGGFYGYTF.

The chain employs TRBV20-1 and TRBJ2-1; 8 nucleotides line up with TRBD2. With 1 base clipped from V and 3 bases from J, the junction kept 8 bases outside the gene matches. This CDR3 contains 16 residues. Germline CDR1 is DFQATT and CDR2 is SNEGSKA (reference sequence). The CDR3 DNA reads as TGCAGTGCTAGAGTAGCGGGGAGACCTCGCTACAATGAGCAGTTCTTC. It yields the protein CSARVAGRPRYNEQFF.

This clonotype was seen a handful of times. The chain links TRBV3-1 to TRBJ1-2, with D perhaps matching TRBD1 (5 bases). The germline V gene has CDR1 LGHDT and CDR2 YNNKEL (reference sequence). The CDR3 is 16 residues long. Trimming cost V 3 bases and J 7 bases, with 21 bases left between them. The chain's CDR3 is CASSQNWDLRGTGYTF. The CDR3 coding sequence is TGTGCCAGCAGCCAGAACTGGGACCTCCGGGGGACTGGCTACACCTTC.

This clonotype came up a few times. The genes are TRBV28 and TRBJ2-7; 7 bases match TRBD2. Germline V CDR1 and CDR2: MDHEN, SYDVKM. The V and J ends lost 6 bases and 0 bases, in that order; junction bases with no gene match: 8. There are 15 residues in the CDR3. CDR3 protein: CASSKAGPISYEQYF. The CDR3 bases are TGTGCCAGCAGCAAAGCGGGACCGATCTCCTACGAGCAGTACTTC.

This clonotype was recorded a few times. CDR3 sequence reads: CASSSRAGLTYGYTF. The DNA of the CDR3 is TGTGCCAGCAGCTCGAGGGCAGGACTGACCTATGGCTACACCTTC. This chain joins TRBV7-2 and TRBJ1-2; no clear D. Germline V gives CDR1 SGHTA, CDR2 FQGNSA. The CDR3 runs 15 residues. The germline V and J ends were trimmed by 4 bases and 4 bases, with 16 bases remaining between them.

In its sample, this clonotype was seen many times. This chain joins TRBV18 and TRBJ1-1; D is unclear. Trimming removed 3 bases at V and 1 base at J, with 9 bases between. Germline V lookup: CDR1 KGHSH, CDR2 LQKENI. The CDR3 runs to 14 residues. CDR3 sequence: CASSPLEANTEAFF. CDR3 DNA: TGTGCCAGCTCACCGCTAGAAGCGAACACTGAAGCTTTCTTT.

This CDR3 reads CSARSGVGYTF. The CDR3 bases are TGCAGTGCTAGAAGCGGGGTTGGCTACACCTTC. J is TRBJ1-2 and V is TRBV20-1; D not resolved. CDR3 length: 11 amino acids. From germline, CDR1 is DFQATT and CDR2 SNEGSKA (reference sequence). V dropped 2 bases and J dropped 7 bases, with 8 bases sitting between them.

This clonotype was observed a handful of times. The chain links TRBV20-1 to TRBJ1-2; a possible D gene is TRBD1 (5 bases). The V gene's germline CDR1 is DFQATT and CDR2 SNEGSKA (reference sequence). V lost 0 bases and J 3 bases, leaving 14 bases between the germline ends. This CDR3 is built from 15 residues. CDR3 DNA sequence: TGCAGTGCTAGAGATCGGGCTACGGGGGACTATGGCTACACCTTC. Its protein product is CSARDRATGDYGYTF.

The chain joins TRBV11-2 to TRBJ2-1; TRBD1 matches 8 bases. After removal of 2 bases from V and 7 bases from J, the junction contained 7 bases not matched to a gene. The CDR3 extends over 15 amino acids. Germline V gene lookup returns CDR1 SGHAT and CDR2 FQNNGV. This CDR3 is CASSLYWTGTNEQFF. CDR3 nucleotide sequence: TGTGCCAGCAGCTTATACTGGACAGGGACTAATGAGCAGTTCTTC.

J is TRBJ2-7 and V is TRBV20-1; D tentatively reads TRBD1 or TRBD2 (5 bases each). The CDR3 totals 15 residues. The V end lost 5 bases, the J end lost 7 bases, and 24 bases lay between the germline ends. Germline CDR1 reads DFQATT; CDR2 reads SNEGSKA (reference sequence). CDR3 region: CSAPGNQGASGEQYF. CDR3 sequence (DNA): TGCAGTGCTCCCGGGAATCAGGGCGCCTCCGGGGAGCAGTACTTC.